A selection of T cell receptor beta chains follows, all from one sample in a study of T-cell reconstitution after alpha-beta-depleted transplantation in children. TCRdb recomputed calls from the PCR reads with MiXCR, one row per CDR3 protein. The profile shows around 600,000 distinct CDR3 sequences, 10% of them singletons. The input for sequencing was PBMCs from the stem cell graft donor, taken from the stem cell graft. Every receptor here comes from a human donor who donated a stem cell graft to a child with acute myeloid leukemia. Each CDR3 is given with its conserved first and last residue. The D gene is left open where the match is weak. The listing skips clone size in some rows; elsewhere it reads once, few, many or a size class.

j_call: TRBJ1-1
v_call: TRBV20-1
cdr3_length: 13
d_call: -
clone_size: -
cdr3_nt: TGCAGTGCTAGGGACACCATTAACACTGAAGCTTTCTTT
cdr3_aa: CSARDTINTEAFF

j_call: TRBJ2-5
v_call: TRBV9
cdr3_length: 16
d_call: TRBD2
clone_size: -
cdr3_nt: TGTGCCAGCAGCGTTCGGGGACTAGCGGCGAGGGAGACCCAGTACTTC
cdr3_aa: CASSVRGLAARETQYF

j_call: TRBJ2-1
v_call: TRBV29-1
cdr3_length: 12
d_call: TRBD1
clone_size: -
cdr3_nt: TGCAGCTCGGGGACAGGGTTAAATGAGCAGTTCTTC
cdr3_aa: CSSGTGLNEQFF

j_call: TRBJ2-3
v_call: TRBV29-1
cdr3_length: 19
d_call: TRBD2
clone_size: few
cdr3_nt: TGCAGCGCCCCGCCCGTCCTAGCGGGAGGGCCGGGGGACCAAGATACGCAGTATTTT
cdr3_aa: CSAPPVLAGGPGDQDTQYF

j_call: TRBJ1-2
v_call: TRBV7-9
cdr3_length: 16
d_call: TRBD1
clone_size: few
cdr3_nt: TGTGCCAGCAGCTCGCTGACAGGGTCCCCAAACTATGGCTACACCTTC
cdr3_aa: CASSSLTGSPNYGYTF

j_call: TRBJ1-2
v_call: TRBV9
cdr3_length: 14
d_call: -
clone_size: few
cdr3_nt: TGTGCCAGCAGCGTAGATGTGGGGATTAGAGGCTACACCTTC
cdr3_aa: CASSVDVGIRGYTF

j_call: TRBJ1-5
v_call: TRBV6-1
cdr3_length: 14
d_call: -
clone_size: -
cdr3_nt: TGTGCCAGCAGTAGGGTAGGTAGCAATCAGCCCCAGCATTTT
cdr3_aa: CASSRVGSNQPQHF

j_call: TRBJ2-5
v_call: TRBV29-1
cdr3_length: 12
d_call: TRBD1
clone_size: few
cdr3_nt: TGCAGCGTGACAGGGGGCGCGGAGACCCAGTACTTC
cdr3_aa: CSVTGGAETQYF

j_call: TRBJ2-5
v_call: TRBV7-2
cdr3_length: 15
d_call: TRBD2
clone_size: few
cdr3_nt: TGTGCCAGCAGCCCTTGGACTAGCGGGGTGGGGACCCAGTACTTC
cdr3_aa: CASSPWTSGVGTQYF

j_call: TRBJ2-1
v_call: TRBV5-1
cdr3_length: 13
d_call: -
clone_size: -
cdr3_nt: TGCGCCAGCTCCTCAGCGACGAACAATGAGCAGTTCTTC
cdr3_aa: CASSSATNNEQFF

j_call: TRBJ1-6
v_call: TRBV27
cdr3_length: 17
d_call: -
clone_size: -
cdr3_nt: TGTGCCAGCAGTCTGCAGGGAGGATGGACCTATAATTCACCCCTCCACTTT
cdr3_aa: CASSLQGGWTYNSPLHF

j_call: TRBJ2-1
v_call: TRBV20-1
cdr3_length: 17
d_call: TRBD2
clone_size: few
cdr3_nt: TGCAGTGCCCTGAGGTGGCGGGAGGGGATGGTGGGTAATGAGCAGTTCTTC
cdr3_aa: CSALRWREGMVGNEQFF

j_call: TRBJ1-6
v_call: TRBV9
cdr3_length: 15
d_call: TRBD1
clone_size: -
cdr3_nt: TGTGCCAGCAGCGCCGTGGGACAGCATAATTCACCCCTCCACTTT
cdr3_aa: CASSAVGQHNSPLHF

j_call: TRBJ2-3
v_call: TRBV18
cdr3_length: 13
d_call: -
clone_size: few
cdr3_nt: TGTGCCAGCTCACCAGGCAGGTCAGATACGCAGTATTTT
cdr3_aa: CASSPGRSDTQYF

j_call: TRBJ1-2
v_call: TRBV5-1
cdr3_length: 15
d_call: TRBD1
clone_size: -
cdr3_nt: TGCGCCAGCAGCTTGGCCGGGCAGGGGGCCAGTGGCTACACCTTC
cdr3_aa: CASSLAGQGASGYTF

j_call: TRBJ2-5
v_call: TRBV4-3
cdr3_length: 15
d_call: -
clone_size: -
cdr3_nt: TGCGCCAGCAGCCAAGATCGCGGGGAAACGGAGACCCAGTACTTC
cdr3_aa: CASSQDRGETETQYF

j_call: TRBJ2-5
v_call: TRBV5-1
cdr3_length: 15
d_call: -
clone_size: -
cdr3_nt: TGCGCCAGCAGCTTGGGGGCCACAAAAGGGGAGACCCAGTACTTC
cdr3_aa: CASSLGATKGETQYF

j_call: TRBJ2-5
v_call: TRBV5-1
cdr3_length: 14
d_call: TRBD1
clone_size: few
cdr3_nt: TGCGCCAGCAGCTGGGACAGGAGGGAAGAGACCCAGTACTTC
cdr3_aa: CASSWDRREETQYF

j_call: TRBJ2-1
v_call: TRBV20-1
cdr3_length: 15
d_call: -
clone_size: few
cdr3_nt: TGCAGTGCTAGAGCAATAGCGGAGACTTACAATGAGCAGTTCTTC
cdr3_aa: CSARAIAETYNEQFF

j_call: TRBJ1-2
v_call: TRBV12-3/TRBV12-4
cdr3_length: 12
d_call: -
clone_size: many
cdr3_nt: TGTGCCAGCAGTTTTTCAGCTGGTGGCTACACCTTC
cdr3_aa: CASSFSAGGYTF

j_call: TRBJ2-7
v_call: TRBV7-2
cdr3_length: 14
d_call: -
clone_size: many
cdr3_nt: TGTGCCAGCAGCCCCCGACCCCTAGGGGACGAGCAGTACTTC
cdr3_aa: CASSPRPLGDEQYF

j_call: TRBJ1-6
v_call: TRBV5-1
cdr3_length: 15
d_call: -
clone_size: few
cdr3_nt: TGCGCCAGCAGCTTGAATGGGGAGAGGAGTTCACCCCTCCACTTT
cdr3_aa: CASSLNGERSSPLHF

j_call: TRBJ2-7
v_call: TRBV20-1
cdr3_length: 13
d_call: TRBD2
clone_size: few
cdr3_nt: TGCAGTGCCCTACTAGCGGGAGCCTACGAGCAGTACTTC
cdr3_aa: CSALLAGAYEQYF

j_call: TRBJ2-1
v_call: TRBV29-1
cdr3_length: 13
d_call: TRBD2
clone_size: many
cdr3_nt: TGCAGCGTCAGCGGGAGGGTGGTTGATGAGCAGTTCTTC
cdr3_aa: CSVSGRVVDEQFF

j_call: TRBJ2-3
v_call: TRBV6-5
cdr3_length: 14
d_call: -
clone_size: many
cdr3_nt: TGTGCCACTCGACCGGGACATATCACAGATACGCAGTATTTT
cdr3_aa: CATRPGHITDTQYF

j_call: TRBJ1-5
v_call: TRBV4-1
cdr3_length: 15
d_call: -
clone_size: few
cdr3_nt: TGCGCCAGCAGCCCGACCCCCAGTGGCAATCAGCCCCAGCATTTT
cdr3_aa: CASSPTPSGNQPQHF